This T cell receptor beta chain was captured in a study of blood T cells in healthy people across ages. A sample-barcoded 5' primer and a J-beta primer mix were used in a second PCR of about 7 to 12 cycles. A template-switch adaptor with 12 random nucleotides tagged each cDNA molecule. MiXCR, run by TCRdb on the 5' RACE reads, gives a single entry per CDR3 protein. The profile shows around 500,000 distinct CDR3 sequences, roughly a quarter of them singletons. CDR3 length equals 18 residues. V lost 1 base and J 9 bases, leaving 25 bases between the germline ends. Germline loops: CDR1 LGHNA, CDR2 YNFKEQ. In addition, the sample was reused for a study of T cells of mothers and their children.

Sample: blood. The sequence was obtained from a boy under 10 years old in good health. This chain joins TRBV4-2 and TRBJ2-4; the D is unclear. The CDR3 protein is CASSQGVVAGPLPGIQYF. The CDR3 DNA sequence: TGTGCCAGCAGCCAAGGTGTCGTGGCAGGACCCCTTCCGGGCATTCAGTACTTC.